One sample yielded the 10 T cell receptor beta chains listed below, sequenced in a study of T cells in localized non-small cell lung cancer. TCRdb keeps only in-frame clones here, not all; method: immunoSEQ multiplex PCR. The sample lists some 30,000 clones; 85% to 90% were seen once. The material sequenced was peripheral blood, taken before any cancer treatment. These TCRs come from a male donor at least 60 years old with stage III lung adenocarcinoma.

The chain couples TRBV30 to TRBJ1-4; D unresolved. Between the trimmed V and J ends, which lost 1 base and 5 bases, there was a span of 11 bases. The length of the CDR3 is 14 residues. Germline CDR1 GTSNPN, CDR2 SVGIG (reference sequence). CDR3 in amino acids: CAWSETHINEKLFF. The CDR3 bases are TGTGCCTGGAGTGAGACACACATCAATGAAAAACTGTTTTTT.

The CDR3 DNA is TGTGCCAGCAGTGAGAATAGCGGGGGGGTTGGGACCCAGTACTTC. Translation gives CASSENSGGVGTQYF. V is TRBV2 and J is TRBJ2-5; TRBD2 aligns across 11 bases. Trimming cost V 3 bases and J 7 bases; bases outside gene matches: 7. CDR1 and CDR2 from the germline V gene are SNHLY and FYNNEI. CDR3 length: 15 residues. Looking up the rest from reference TRBV2 and TRBJ2-5 gives the full variable domain: EPEVTQTPSHQVTQMGQEVILRCVPISNHLYFYWYRQILGQKVEFLVSFYNNEISEKSEIFDDQFSVERPDGSNFTLKIRSTKLEDSAMYFCASSENSGGVGTQYFGPGTRLLVL.

This sequence joins TRBV7-3 and TRBJ1-3; possibly TRBD1 for D (5 bases). The germline V and J ends were trimmed by 1 base and 4 bases, with 5 bases remaining between them. Germline V gives CDR1 SGHTA, CDR2 FQGTGA. The CDR3 runs 13 residues. The CDR3 is CASSLRQGNTIYF. The CDR3 DNA follows: TGTGCCAGCAGCTTAAGACAGGGAAACACCATATATTTT.

The chain employs TRBV29-1 and TRBJ1-1, with 7 bases matching TRBD1. CDR1 is SQVTM and CDR2 is ANQGSEA in the germline V gene. The CDR3 extends over 13 amino acids. Trimming took 6 bases from V and 0 from J; bases not matched to a gene: 4. CDR3 residues: CSVPTGMNTEAFF. In nucleotides, the CDR3 is TGCAGCGTCCCGACAGGGATGAACACTGAAGCTTTCTTT. Full variable domain (rest looked up from reference TRBV29-1 and TRBJ1-1): SAVISQKPSRDICQRGTSLTIQCQVDSQVTMMFWYRQQPGQSLTLIATANQGSEATYESGFVIDKFPISRPNLTFSTLTVSNMSPEDSSIYLCSVPTGMNTEAFFGQGTRLTVV.

The chain uses TRBV27 and TRBJ1-1, with D possibly TRBD1 on 6 matching bases. The V gene's germline CDR1 is MNHEY and CDR2 SMNVEV (reference sequence). The CDR3 has 14 residues. The V end was cut by 3 bases, the J end by 3 bases, with 11 bases between. The CDR3 protein is CASSFVGADTEAFF. DNA of the CDR3: TGTGCCAGCAGTTTTGTGGGGGCAGACACTGAAGCTTTCTTT.

V and J are TRBV27 and TRBJ2-2; D is perhaps TRBD1 (6 bases). V lost 7 bases, J lost 6 bases, and 15 bases lay in between. Germline-derived CDR1 and CDR2 are MNHEY and SMNVEV (reference sequence). The CDR3 has 14 amino acids. In nucleotides, the CDR3 is TGTGCCAGCAAATTAACACAGGGTTCCGGGGAGCTGTTTTTT. Its translation: CASKLTQGSGELFF.

The gene calls are TRBV19 and TRBJ2-6; D is unresolved. This CDR3 is 15 amino acids long. The V end lost 3 bases, the J end lost 4 bases, and 10 bases lay between the germline ends. In germline, CDR1 is LNHDA, CDR2 SQIVND (reference sequence). The CDR3: CASSIRGAGANVLTF. CDR3 DNA sequence: TGTGCCAGTAGTATTCGCGGCGCGGGGGCCAACGTCCTGACTTTC.

The rearrangement uses TRBV5-4 and TRBJ1-1, with D unresolved. The germline V gene has CDR1 SGHNT and CDR2 YYREEE (reference sequence). The V end was cut by 2 bases, the J end by 1 base, with 15 bases between. This CDR3 has 16 residues. This CDR3 is CASSFGGERGNTEAFF. The CDR3 nucleotides are TGTGCCAGCAGCTTTGGCGGGGAACGAGGGAACACTGAAGCTTTCTTT. Filled out from reference TRBV5-4 and TRBJ1-1, the complete variable domain reads ETGVTQSPTHLIKTRGQQVTLRCSSQSGHNTVSWYQQALGQGPQFIFQYYREEENGRGNFPPRFSGLQFPNYSSELNVNALELDDSALYLCASSFGGERGNTEAFFGQGTRLTVV.

The chain couples TRBV27 to TRBJ2-7; D gene uncertain. Germline CDR1 reads MNHEY; CDR2 reads SMNVEV (reference sequence). Deletions cut 7 bases from V and 2 bases from J, with 18 bases between. The CDR3 loop spans 15 amino acids. CDR3 DNA: TGTGCCAGCACCTTTGGTAGCTCTGTTACCTACGAGCAGTACTTC. The encoded protein is CASTFGSSVTYEQYF.

J is TRBJ1-5 and V is TRBV18; 9 bases map to TRBD1. J was trimmed by 11 bases and V by 3 bases; bases with no gene match: 11. The CDR3 loop spans 15 amino acids. Germline V gene sequence: CDR1 KGHSH, CDR2 LQKENI. The chain's CDR3 is CASSPGQGTNGAQHF. The CDR3 nucleotides are TGTGCCAGCTCACCCGGACAGGGGACAAATGGGGCCCAGCATTTT. Looking up the rest from reference TRBV18 and TRBJ1-5 gives the full variable domain: NAGVMQNPRHLVRRRGQEARLRCSPMKGHSHVYWYRQLPEEGLKFMVYLQKENIIDESGMPKERFSAEFPKEGPSILRIQQVVRGDSAAYFCASSPGQGTNGAQHFGDGTRLSIL.